The 31 T cell receptor beta chains given below trace back to one sample, sequenced in a study of T cell clones after liver transplantation. Some clones are missing from TCRdb's copy, which holds only in-frame ones; the method was immunoSEQ multiplex PCR. Of 85,000 to 110,000 clones in the sample, around 84% were seen once. Source: CD4+ T cells from blood, taken around 4 years after liver transplant. All receptors come from a human patient who received a liver transplant. These T cells may partly come from the graft donor.

The gene calls are TRBV7-9 and TRBJ1-2, with TRBD1 matching over 7 bases. The CDR3 has 13 residues. The germline CDR1 and CDR2 sequences are SEHNR and FQNEAQ (reference sequence). V was clipped by 7 bases and J by 6 bases; unmatched bases: 8. Here the CDR3 reads CASTPNTGDGYTF. The CDR3 nucleotides read TGTGCCAGCACACCCAATACAGGGGATGGCTACACCTTC.

The CDR3, as DNA: TGTGCCAGCAGCTTGTATCGGGTGGATCTGATCAAACTCACTGAAGCTTTCTTT. Translating it yields CASSLYRVDLIKLTEAFF. The chain uses TRBV5-6 and TRBJ1-1; D is uncertain. V lost 1 base, J lost 4 bases, and 23 bases lay in between. In germline, CDR1 is SGHDT, CDR2 YYEEEE. CDR3 length: 18 residues.

This sequence joins TRBV10-1 and TRBJ2-1, with D unresolved. V lost 0 bases and J 8 bases, leaving 11 bases between the germline ends. The CDR3 length is 14 residues. Germline assignment: CDR1 WNHNN and CDR2 SYGVQD (reference sequence). CDR3 region: CASSESQSFHEQFF. In DNA, the CDR3 is TGCGCCAGCAGTGAGTCGCAGAGCTTCCATGAGCAGTTCTTC.

This clone was seen just once. The genes are TRBV5-1 and TRBJ1-5; D not certain. With 2 bases removed from V and 0 bases from J, the gap between germline ends came to 9 bases. The CDR3 extends over 15 amino acids. Germline V CDR1 and CDR2: SGHRS, YFSETQ. CDR3 in amino acids: CASSLSGFSNQPQHF. The DNA of the CDR3 is TGCGCCAGCAGCTTAAGCGGATTTAGCAATCAGCCCCAGCATTTT.

This chain connects TRBV11-2 to TRBJ2-7, with TRBD1 identical over 9 bases. The CDR3 loop spans 14 amino acids. With 2 bases clipped from V and 11 bases from J, the junction kept 10 bases outside the gene matches. CDR1 and CDR2 from the germline V gene are SGHAT and FQNNGV. CDR3 bases: TGTGCCAGCAGCTTACCACGGGACAGGGCTGTAAAGTACTTC. Protein product: CASSLPRDRAVKYF.

V is TRBV5-5 and J is TRBJ2-1, with 7 positions matching TRBD2. The CDR3 has 17 residues. Germline V gives CDR1 SGHKS, CDR2 YYEKEE (reference sequence). J gave up 1 base and V 0 bases, and 7 bases lay outside the gene matches. The CDR3 loop is CASSLGGRASSYNEQFF. The CDR3 nucleotides are TGTGCCAGCAGCTTGGGTGGGAGGGCCTCATCCTACAATGAGCAGTTCTTC.

J is TRBJ1-1 and V is TRBV18, with D unclear. The CDR3 is 14 amino acids. CDR1 is KGHSH, CDR2 LQKENI, per germline. V shed 3 bases and J shed 5 bases, with 13 bases lying between them. The CDR3, as DNA: TGTGCCAGCTCACCTCAAGGAGGTGGGACTGAAGCTTTCTTT. It yields the protein CASSPQGGGTEAFF.

The chain carries TRBV7-3 and TRBJ2-2, with D unresolved. The V gene's germline CDR1 is SGHTA and CDR2 FQGTGA. The CDR3 consists of 14 residues. With 3 bases removed from V and 1 base from J, the gap between germline ends came to 6 bases. This CDR3 reads CASSFRGNTGELFF. The CDR3 DNA sequence: TGTGCCAGCAGCTTCAGAGGGAACACCGGGGAGCTGTTTTTT.

V gene TRBV5-4 combines with J gene TRBJ2-5; tentative D call: TRBD1 (5 bases). The CDR3 covers 13 residues. V shed 4 bases and J shed 3 bases, with 10 bases lying between them. Germline values: CDR1 SGHNT, CDR2 YYREEE (reference sequence). CDR3 residues: CASSNRLKETQYF. CDR3 nucleotide sequence: TGTGCCAGCAGCAACAGGTTAAAAGAGACCCAGTACTTC.

The chain combines TRBV28 with TRBJ2-1; 9 bases agree with TRBD1. V gave up 5 bases and J gave up 8 bases; unmatched junction bases: 10. Germline V gives CDR1 MDHEN, CDR2 SYDVKM. This CDR3 has 15 amino acids. The CDR3 DNA is TGTGCCAGCAGTACCCGAGGGGGACAGGGCCATGAGCAGTTCTTC. Its translation: CASSTRGGQGHEQFF.

This chain uses TRBV5-1 with TRBJ1-2, with a tentative D call TRBD1 (5 bases). The CDR3 covers 13 residues. Trimming took 4 bases from V and 6 from J, leaving 13 bases between them. In germline, CDR1 is SGHRS, CDR2 YFSETQ. The DNA for the CDR3 is TGCGCCAGCAGCGCAGTGGTAGGGGATGGCTACACCTTC. This sequence encodes CASSAVVGDGYTF.

This clone was recorded once. The chain carries TRBV7-2 and TRBJ2-7, with 14 bases aligning to TRBD2. The CDR3 loop spans 18 amino acids. Per the germline V gene, CDR1 is SGHTA and CDR2 is FQGNSA. The V and J ends lost 2 bases and 2 bases, in that order; junction bases with no gene match: 8. This CDR3 reads CASSLPGLAGAVTYEQYF. The CDR3 DNA sequence: TGTGCCAGCAGCTTACCGGGACTAGCGGGAGCGGTTACCTACGAGCAGTACTTC.

The chain is built from TRBV9 and TRBJ1-2; TRBD1 agrees at 7 bases. The CDR3 extends over 15 amino acids. V lost 0 bases and J lost 8; bases outside the gene matches: 10. Germline CDR1 SGDLS, CDR2 YYNGEE. The CDR3 bases are TGTGCCAGCAGCGTAGCGAACAGGGGCGCGACCGGCTACACCTTC. It encodes CASSVANRGATGYTF.

V usage is TRBV6-1 and J usage is TRBJ2-1, with unresolved D. From germline, CDR1 is MNHNS and CDR2 SASEGT. This CDR3 spans 11 amino acids. The V end lost 6 bases, the J end lost 5 bases, and 5 bases lay between the germline ends. CDR3 DNA: TGTGCCAGCAGAGTCAACAATGAGCAGTTCTTC. This encodes CASRVNNEQFF.

The rearrangement links TRBV19 to TRBJ2-3; the match to TRBD1 covers 12 bases. Trimming took 4 bases from V and 1 from J; bases not matched to a gene: 15. Germline loops: CDR1 LNHDA, CDR2 SQIVND (reference sequence). The CDR3 is 20 amino acids. CDR3 amino acids: CASSRFPGQGAPSGTDTQYF. The CDR3 DNA follows: TGTGCCAGTAGTAGATTCCCGGGACAGGGGGCGCCGAGTGGCACAGATACGCAGTATTTT.

This clone was detected once. The V call is TRBV9, the J call TRBJ1-2; 10 bases map to TRBD1. Germline lookup yields CDR1 SGDLS and CDR2 YYNGEE. The CDR3 contains 15 residues. V trimming: 2 bases; J trimming: 4 bases; junction bases outside the gene matches: 5. The CDR3 loop is CASSVGQGGSYGYTF. The CDR3 DNA reads as TGTGCCAGCAGCGTCGGACAGGGGGGGTCCTATGGCTACACCTTC. Full variable domain (outside the CDR3, taken from reference TRBV9 and TRBJ1-2): DSGVTQTPKHLITATGQRVTLRCSPRSGDLSVYWYQQSLDQGLQFLIQYYNGEERAKGNILERFSAQQFPDLHSELNLSSLELGDSALYFCASSVGQGGSYGYTFGSGTRLTVV.

This chain connects TRBV28 to TRBJ2-7; 8 bases match TRBD2. Germline loops: CDR1 MDHEN, CDR2 SYDVKM. V trimming: 8 bases; J trimming: 5 bases; junction bases outside the gene matches: 8. CDR3 length equals 13 residues. This CDR3 is CASSPAGAHEQYF. CDR3 DNA sequence: TGTGCCAGCTCGCCAGCGGGAGCCCACGAGCAGTACTTC.

On this clone: Different DNA sequences within this sample yield the same CDR3. This rearrangement joins TRBV5-1 to TRBJ1-2; the match to TRBD1 covers 8 bases. CDR3 length equals 14 residues. Trimming cost V 0 bases and J 7 bases; bases outside gene matches: 5. Per the germline V gene, CDR1 is SGHRS and CDR2 is YFSETQ. The chain's CDR3 is CASSLAGTGGGYTF. In nucleotides, the CDR3 is TGCGCCAGCAGCTTGGCCGGGACAGGAGGTGGCTACACCTTC.

J is TRBJ2-7 and V is TRBV7-9, with 10 nucleotides matching TRBD2. Unmatched junction bases numbered 7, after V lost 8 bases and J lost 3 bases. Germline values: CDR1 SEHNR, CDR2 FQNEAQ (reference sequence). There are 14 residues in the CDR3. DNA of the CDR3: TGTGCCAGCTCCCATCGACTAGCGGGCTACGAGCAGTACTTC. It specifies CASSHRLAGYEQYF. The whole variable domain, filled in from reference TRBV7-9 and TRBJ2-7, reads DTGVSQNPRHKITKRGQNVTFRCDPISEHNRLYWYRQTLGQGPEFLTYFQNEAQLEKSRLLSDRFSAERPKGSFSTLEIQRTEQGDSAMYLCASSHRLAGYEQYFGPGTRLTVT.

The V and J genes are TRBV28 and TRBJ2-2; the D is unclear. The V end lost 1 base, the J end lost 5 bases, and 8 bases lay between the germline ends. The CDR3 is made up of 14 amino acids. Germline assignment: CDR1 MDHEN and CDR2 SYDVKM. The CDR3 reads CASSLSPETGELFF. The CDR3 coding sequence is TGTGCCAGCAGTTTATCCCCAGAAACCGGGGAGCTGTTTTTT. The entire variable domain, with the rest obtained from reference TRBV28 and TRBJ2-2, is as follows: DVKVTQSSRYLVKRTGEKVFLECVQDMDHENMFWYRQDPGLGLRLIYFSYDVKMKEKGDIPEGYSVSREKKERFSLILESASTNQTSMYLCASSLSPETGELFFGEGSRLTVL.

This chain joins TRBV9 and TRBJ2-5; D not resolved. From germline, CDR1 is SGDLS and CDR2 YYNGEE. The CDR3 has 14 amino acids. Trimming pared 4 bases from V and 0 bases from J, leaving 10 bases between. The CDR3 bases are TGTGCCAGCAGCAAGCGTGGGTACCAAGAGACCCAGTACTTC. Its translation: CASSKRGYQETQYF.

The chain carries TRBV5-8 and TRBJ2-5; 12 nucleotides align to TRBD1. Germline values: CDR1 SGHTS, CDR2 YDEGEE. The CDR3 runs 15 residues. J was trimmed by 6 bases and V by 4 bases; bases with no gene match: 7. CDR3 region: CASSGPGQGAKTQYF. CDR3 DNA: TGTGCCAGCAGCGGTCCGGGACAGGGGGCAAAGACCCAGTACTTC.

This clone appeared once. The chain couples TRBV5-1 to TRBJ2-7, with TRBD1 as a possible D gene (6 bases). The CDR3 has 15 residues. CDR1 is SGHRS and CDR2 is YFSETQ in the germline V gene. The germline V and J ends were trimmed by 0 bases and 0 bases, with 10 bases remaining between them. The CDR3 bases are TGCGCCAGCAGCTTGGCAACAGGGAACTCCTACGAGCAGTACTTC. Protein: CASSLATGNSYEQYF.

CDR3 sequence reads: CASSKSGIAYNEQFF. CDR3 DNA sequence: TGTGCCAGTAGTAAGTCAGGGATAGCCTACAATGAGCAGTTCTTC. The J gene is TRBJ2-1, the V gene TRBV19, with D perhaps TRBD1 (5 bases). This CDR3 comprises 15 residues. Looked up from germline, CDR1 is LNHDA and CDR2 is SQIVND (reference sequence). The ends were cut back, 4 bases at V and 2 bases at J, with 12 bases in the middle.

The chain recombines TRBV5-1 with TRBJ2-5; possible D gene TRBD1, 5 bases. This CDR3 contains 17 residues. Trimming removed 0 bases from V and 5 bases from J, with 20 bases in between. Looked up from germline, CDR1 is SGHRS and CDR2 is YFSETQ. The DNA for the CDR3 is TGCGCCAGCAGCTTGGCTCGTCCGACAGAACTTCTGGAGACCCAGTACTTC. Translated, it gives CASSLARPTELLETQYF.

The chain links TRBV18 to TRBJ1-5, with D uncertain. Germline-derived CDR1 and CDR2 are KGHSH and LQKENI. The CDR3 extends over 14 amino acids. V was shortened by 4 bases and J by 0 bases, with 7 bases between the two germline ends. The CDR3 nucleotides read TGTGCCAGCTCACTGACGGATAGCAATCAGCCCCAGCATTTT. It translates to CASSLTDSNQPQHF.

The chain carries TRBV7-6 and TRBJ2-7; the D is unclear. V was cut by 1 base and J by 2 bases, with 9 bases left in between. CDR1 is SGHVS and CDR2 is FNYEAQ in the germline V gene. CDR3 length: 14 amino acids. The CDR3 nucleotides are TGTGCCAGCAGCTTAGGGCAGAACCCCTACGAGCAGTACTTC. This gives the protein CASSLGQNPYEQYF. The entire variable domain, with the rest obtained from reference TRBV7-6 and TRBJ2-7, is as follows: GAGVSQSPRYKVTKRGQDVALRCDPISGHVSLYWYRQALGQGPEFLTYFNYEAQQDKSGLPNDRFSAERPEGSISTLTIQRTEQRDSAMYRCASSLGQNPYEQYFGPGTRLTVT.

The rearrangement links TRBV7-3 to TRBJ1-1; D gene uncertain. Germline loops: CDR1 SGHTA, CDR2 FQGTGA. The CDR3 has 13 residues. V lost 2 bases and J lost 3, with 7 bases in between. The CDR3 spells CASSLRTYTEAFF. CDR3 in DNA: TGTGCCAGCAGCTTACGGACGTACACTGAAGCTTTCTTT.

The rearrangement uses TRBV5-6 and TRBJ2-2, with 8 bases lining up with TRBD1. V lost 2 bases, J lost 7 bases, and 7 bases stayed unmatched. The CDR3 runs 15 residues. Germline loops: CDR1 SGHDT, CDR2 YYEEEE. The CDR3 is CASSFGQGALGELFF. The CDR3 DNA is TGTGCCAGCAGCTTTGGACAGGGCGCCCTCGGGGAGCTGTTTTTT.

This sequence joins TRBV5-6 and TRBJ2-5, with TRBD1 as a possible D gene (5 bases). Germline-derived CDR1 and CDR2 are SGHDT and YYEEEE. V lost 1 base to trimming and J lost 4 bases, with 11 bases between them. The CDR3 is made up of 14 amino acids. CDR3 sequence: CASSLWFQGETQYF. The CDR3 nucleotides are TGTGCCAGCAGCTTGTGGTTCCAGGGAGAGACCCAGTACTTC.

This chain links TRBV5-1 with TRBJ2-5; D is unclear. The length of the CDR3 is 12 residues. CDR1 and CDR2 from the germline V gene are SGHRS and YFSETQ. V lost 3 bases and J 4 bases, leaving 7 bases between the germline ends. The DNA for the CDR3 is TGCGCCAGCAGCTCCTCTACAGAGACCCAGTACTTC. It codes for CASSSSTETQYF.